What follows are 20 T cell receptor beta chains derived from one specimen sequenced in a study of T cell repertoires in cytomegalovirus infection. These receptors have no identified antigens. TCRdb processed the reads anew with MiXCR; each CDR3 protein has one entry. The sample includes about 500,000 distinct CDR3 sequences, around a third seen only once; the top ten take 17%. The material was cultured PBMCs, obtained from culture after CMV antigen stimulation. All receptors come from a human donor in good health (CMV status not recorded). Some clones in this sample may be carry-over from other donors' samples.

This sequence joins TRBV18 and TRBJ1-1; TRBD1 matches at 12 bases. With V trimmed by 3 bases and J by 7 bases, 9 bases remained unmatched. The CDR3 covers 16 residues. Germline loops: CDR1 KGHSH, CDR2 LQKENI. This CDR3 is CASSPSGTGGSDEAFF. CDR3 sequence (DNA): TGTGCCAGCTCACCCTCCGGGACAGGGGGCTCGGATGAAGCTTTCTTT. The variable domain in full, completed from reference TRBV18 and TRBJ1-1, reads NAGVMQNPRHLVRRRGQEARLRCSPMKGHSHVYWYRQLPEEGLKFMVYLQKENIIDESGMPKERFSAEFPKEGPSILRIQQVVRGDSAAYFCASSPSGTGGSDEAFFGQGTRLTVV.

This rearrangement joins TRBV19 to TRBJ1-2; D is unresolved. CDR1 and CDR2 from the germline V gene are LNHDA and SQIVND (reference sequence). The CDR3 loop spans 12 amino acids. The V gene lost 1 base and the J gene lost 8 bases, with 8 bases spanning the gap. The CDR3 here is CASSIANLGYTF. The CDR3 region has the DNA TGTGCCAGTAGTATAGCCAATTTGGGCTACACCTTC. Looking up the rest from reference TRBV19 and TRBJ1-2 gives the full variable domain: DGGITQSPKYLFRKEGQNVTLSCEQNLNHDAMYWYRQDPGQGLRLIYYSQIVNDFQKGDIAEGYSVSREKKESFPLTVTSAQKNPTAFYLCASSIANLGYTFGSGTRLTVV.

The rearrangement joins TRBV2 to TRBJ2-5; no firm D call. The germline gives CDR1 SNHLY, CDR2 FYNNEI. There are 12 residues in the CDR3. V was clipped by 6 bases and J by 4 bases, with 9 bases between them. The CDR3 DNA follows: TGTGCCAGCAGGGTTCTGGGAGAGACCCAGTACTTC. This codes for CASRVLGETQYF.

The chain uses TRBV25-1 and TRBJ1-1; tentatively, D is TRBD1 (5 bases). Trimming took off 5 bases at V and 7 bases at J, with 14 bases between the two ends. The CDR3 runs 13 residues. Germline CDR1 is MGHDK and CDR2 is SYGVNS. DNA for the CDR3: TGTGCCAGCAGTCGGGGCAGCCCCGGTGAAGCTTTCTTT. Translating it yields CASSRGSPGEAFF. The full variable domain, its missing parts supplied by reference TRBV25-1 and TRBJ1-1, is EADIYQTPRYLVIGTGKKITLECSQTMGHDKMYWYQQDPGMELHLIHYSYGVNSTEKGDLSSESTVSRIRTEHFPLTLESARPSHTSQYLCASSRGSPGEAFFGQGTRLTVV.

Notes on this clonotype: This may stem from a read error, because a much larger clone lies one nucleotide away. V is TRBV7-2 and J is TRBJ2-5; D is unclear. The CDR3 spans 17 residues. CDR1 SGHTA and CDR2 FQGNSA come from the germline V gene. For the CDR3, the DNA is TGTGCCAGCAGCTTAGTCCCCCTCCCAGGCCCAGTGGAGACCCATTACTTC. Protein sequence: CASSLVPLPGPVETHYF.

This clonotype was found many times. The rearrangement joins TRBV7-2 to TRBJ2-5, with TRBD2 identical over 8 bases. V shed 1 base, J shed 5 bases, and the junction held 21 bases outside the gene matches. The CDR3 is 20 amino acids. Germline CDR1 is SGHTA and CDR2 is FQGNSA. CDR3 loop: CASSLEVGRTSRGVRETQYF. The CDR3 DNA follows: TGTGCCAGCAGCTTAGAGGTCGGCAGGACTAGCAGAGGGGTCCGCGAGACCCAGTACTTC. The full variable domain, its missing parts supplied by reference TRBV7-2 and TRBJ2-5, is GAGVSQSPSNKVTEKGKDVELRCDPISGHTALYWYRQSLGQGLEFLIYFQGNSAPDKSGLPSDRFSAERTGGSVSTLTIQRTQQEDSAVYLCASSLEVGRTSRGVRETQYFGPGTRLLVL.

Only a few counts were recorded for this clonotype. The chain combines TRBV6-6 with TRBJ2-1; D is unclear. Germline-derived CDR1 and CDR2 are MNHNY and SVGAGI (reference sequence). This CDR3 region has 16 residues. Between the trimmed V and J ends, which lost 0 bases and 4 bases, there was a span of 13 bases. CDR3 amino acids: CASSYSNRNFYNEQFF. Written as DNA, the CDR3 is TGTGCCAGCAGTTACTCTAACCGGAACTTTTACAATGAGCAGTTCTTC.

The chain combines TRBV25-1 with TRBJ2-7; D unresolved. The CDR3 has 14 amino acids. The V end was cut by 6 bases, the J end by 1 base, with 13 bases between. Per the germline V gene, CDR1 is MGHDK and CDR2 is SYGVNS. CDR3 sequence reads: CASRNPDGSYEQYV. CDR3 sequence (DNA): TGTGCCAGCAGGAACCCCGACGGTTCCTACGAGCAGTACGTC.

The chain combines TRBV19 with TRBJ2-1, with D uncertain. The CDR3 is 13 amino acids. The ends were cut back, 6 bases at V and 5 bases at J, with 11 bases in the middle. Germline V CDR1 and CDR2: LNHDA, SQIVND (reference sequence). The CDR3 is CASSRASHNEQFF. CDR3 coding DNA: TGTGCCAGTAGCCGCGCGAGCCACAATGAGCAGTTCTTC.

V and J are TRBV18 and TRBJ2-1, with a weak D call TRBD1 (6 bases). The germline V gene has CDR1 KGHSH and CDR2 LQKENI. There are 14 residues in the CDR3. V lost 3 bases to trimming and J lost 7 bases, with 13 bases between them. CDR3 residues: CASSPPPGANEQFF. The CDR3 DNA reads TGTGCCAGCTCACCGCCTCCAGGGGCGAATGAGCAGTTCTTC.

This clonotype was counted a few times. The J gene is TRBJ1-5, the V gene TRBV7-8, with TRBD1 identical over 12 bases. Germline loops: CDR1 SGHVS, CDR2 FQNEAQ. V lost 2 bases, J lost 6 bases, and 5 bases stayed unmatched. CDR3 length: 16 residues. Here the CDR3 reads CASSLRDRGLPQPQHF. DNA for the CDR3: TGTGCCAGCAGCTTACGGGACAGGGGGCTTCCTCAGCCCCAGCATTTT.

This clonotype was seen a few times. The CDR3 reads CASSLAGGSYEQFF. In DNA, the CDR3 is TGTGCCAGCAGCTTAGCGGGAGGTTCTTATGAGCAGTTCTTC. The chain uses TRBV5-4 and TRBJ2-1, with 9 bases lining up with TRBD2. The CDR3 is 14 amino acids. In germline, CDR1 is SGHNT, CDR2 YYREEE (reference sequence). V gave up 2 bases and J gave up 8 bases; unmatched junction bases: 5.

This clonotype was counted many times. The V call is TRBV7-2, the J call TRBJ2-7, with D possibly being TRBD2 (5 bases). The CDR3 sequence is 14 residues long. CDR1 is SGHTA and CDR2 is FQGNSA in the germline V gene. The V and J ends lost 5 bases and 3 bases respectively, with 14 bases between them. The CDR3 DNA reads TGTGCCAGCAGCGTAAATACTAGGGTCTACGAGCAGTACTTC. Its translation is CASSVNTRVYEQYF. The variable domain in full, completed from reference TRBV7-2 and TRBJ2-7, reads GAGVSQSPSNKVTEKGKDVELRCDPISGHTALYWYRQSLGQGLEFLIYFQGNSAPDKSGLPSDRFSAERTGGSVSTLTIQRTQQEDSAVYLCASSVNTRVYEQYFGPGTRLTVT.

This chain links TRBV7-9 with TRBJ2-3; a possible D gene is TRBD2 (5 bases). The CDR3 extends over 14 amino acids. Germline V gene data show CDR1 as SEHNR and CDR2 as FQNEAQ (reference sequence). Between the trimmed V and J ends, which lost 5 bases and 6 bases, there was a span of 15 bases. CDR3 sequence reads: CASSRKGADDTQYF. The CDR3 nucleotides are TGTGCCAGCAGCCGGAAGGGAGCGGATGATACGCAGTATTTT.

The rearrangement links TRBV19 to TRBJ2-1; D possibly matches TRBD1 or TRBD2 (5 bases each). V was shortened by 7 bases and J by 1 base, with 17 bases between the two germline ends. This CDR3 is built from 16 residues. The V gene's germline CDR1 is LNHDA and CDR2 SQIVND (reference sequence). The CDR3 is CASNVGAGQSYNEQFF. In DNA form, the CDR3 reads TGTGCCAGTAATGTTGGGGCGGGCCAATCCTACAATGAGCAGTTCTTC.

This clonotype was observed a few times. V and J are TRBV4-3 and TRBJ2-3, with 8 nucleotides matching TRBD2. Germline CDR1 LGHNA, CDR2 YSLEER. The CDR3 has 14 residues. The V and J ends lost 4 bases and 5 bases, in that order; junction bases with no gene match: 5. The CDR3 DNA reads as TGCGCCAGCAGCCCGGGACTAGATGGAGATACGCAGTATTTT. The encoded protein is CASSPGLDGDTQYF.

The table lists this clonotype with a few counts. The CDR3 spells CASSENGRGQPQHF. CDR3 sequence (DNA): TGTGCCAGCAGTGAAAACGGAAGAGGTCAGCCCCAGCATTTT. The chain carries TRBV6-1 and TRBJ1-5; D is unresolved. This CDR3 region has 14 residues. The germline gives CDR1 MNHNS, CDR2 SASEGT. V lost 2 bases and J 6 bases, leaving 11 bases between the germline ends.

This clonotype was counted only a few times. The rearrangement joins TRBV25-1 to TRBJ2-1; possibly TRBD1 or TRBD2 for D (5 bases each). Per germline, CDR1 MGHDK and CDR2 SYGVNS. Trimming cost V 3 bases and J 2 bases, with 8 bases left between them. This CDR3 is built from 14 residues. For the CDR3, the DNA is TGTGCCAGCAGTGACAGGGACGCCTACAATGAGCAGTTCTTC. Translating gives CASSDRDAYNEQFF.

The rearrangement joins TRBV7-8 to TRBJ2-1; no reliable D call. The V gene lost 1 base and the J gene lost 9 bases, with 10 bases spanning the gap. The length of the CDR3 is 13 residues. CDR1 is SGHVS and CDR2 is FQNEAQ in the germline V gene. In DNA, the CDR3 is TGTGCCAGCAGCTTAGTTGAGGCGAGTGAGCAGTTCTTC. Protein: CASSLVEASEQFF. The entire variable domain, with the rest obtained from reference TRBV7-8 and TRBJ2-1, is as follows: GAGVSQSPRYKVAKRGQDVALRCDPISGHVSLFWYQQALGQGPEFLTYFQNEAQLDKSGLPSDRFFAERPEGSVSTLKIQRTQQEDSAVYLCASSLVEASEQFFGPGTRLTVL.

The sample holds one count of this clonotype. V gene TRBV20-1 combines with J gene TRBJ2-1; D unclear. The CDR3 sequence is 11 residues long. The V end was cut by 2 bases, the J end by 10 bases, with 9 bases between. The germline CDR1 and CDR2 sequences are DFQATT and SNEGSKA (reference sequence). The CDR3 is CSARRLDEQFF. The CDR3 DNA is TGCAGTGCTAGACGCCTTGACGAGCAGTTCTTC.